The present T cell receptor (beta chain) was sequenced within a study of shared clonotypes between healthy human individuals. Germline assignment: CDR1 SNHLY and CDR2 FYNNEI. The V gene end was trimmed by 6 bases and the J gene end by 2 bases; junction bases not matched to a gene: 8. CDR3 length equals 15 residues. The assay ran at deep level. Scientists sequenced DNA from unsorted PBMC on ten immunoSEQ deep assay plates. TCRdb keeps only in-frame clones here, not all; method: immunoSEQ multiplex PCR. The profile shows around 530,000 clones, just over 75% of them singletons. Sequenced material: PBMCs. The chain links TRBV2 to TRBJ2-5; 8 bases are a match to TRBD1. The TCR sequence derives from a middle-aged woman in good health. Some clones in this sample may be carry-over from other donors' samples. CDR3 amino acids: CASSDRGGRQETQYF. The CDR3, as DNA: TGTGCCAGCAGCGACAGGGGCGGTCGACAAGAGACCCAGTACTTC.